The clone carrying this T cell receptor (beta chain) showed up many times. The source of the sample is a study of T cells in Graves' hyperthyroidism and ophthalmopathy. RNA transcripts served as the template for amplifying TCR beta CDR3 regions. HTBI primers were the set used in a first-round RT-PCR of the TCR CDR3. TCRdb reprocessed the multiplex PCR reads with MiXCR, giving one entry per CDR3 protein. The sample lists some 550,000 distinct CDR3 sequences, about 20% occurring once. Patients aged 18 to 65 had newly diagnosed hyperthyroidism lasting under 2 months. Between the trimmed V and J ends, which lost 0 bases and 2 bases, there was a span of 11 bases. The CDR3 is 15 amino acids. Germline CDR1 is MNHNS and CDR2 is SASEGT.

This sequence originates from a man aged 18 to 29 with Graves' hyperthyroidism. The V gene is TRBV6-1, the J gene TRBJ2-7; TRBD1 is a possible D gene (5 bases). Specimen: blood. This chain's CDR3 is CASSEASQGTYEQYF. The CDR3 DNA reads TGTGCCAGCAGTGAAGCGAGTCAGGGAACCTACGAGCAGTACTTC.